The count of the clone carrying this T cell receptor (beta chain) is one. Its specificity is unknown. The V gene end was trimmed by 6 bases and the J gene end by 4 bases; junction bases not matched to a gene: 9. Germline CDR1 reads DFQATT; CDR2 reads SNEGSKA (reference sequence). The CDR3 loop spans 14 amino acids. The data were taken from a study of Graves' ophthalmopathy and Graves' hyperthyroidism. Study observations and caveats: The blood repertoire also included most expanded thyroid clonotypes above 0.001 frequency.

As the template, RNA transcripts were used to amplify TCR beta CDR3 regions. RT-PCR with HTBI primers came first, then second-round multiplex PCR. From the multiplex PCR reads, TCRdb called clonotypes with MiXCR, one entry per CDR3 protein. The data hold hundreds of thousands of distinct CDR3 sequences, with 35% to 45% observed a single time. Sample: peripheral blood. J is TRBJ1-2 and V is TRBV20-1; 9 bases match TRBD1. This clonotype was obtained from an adult man with Graves' ophthalmopathy. CDR3 loop: CSATGTGNSYGYTF. In nucleotides, the CDR3 is TGCAGTGCCACGGGGACAGGGAACTCCTATGGCTACACCTTC.